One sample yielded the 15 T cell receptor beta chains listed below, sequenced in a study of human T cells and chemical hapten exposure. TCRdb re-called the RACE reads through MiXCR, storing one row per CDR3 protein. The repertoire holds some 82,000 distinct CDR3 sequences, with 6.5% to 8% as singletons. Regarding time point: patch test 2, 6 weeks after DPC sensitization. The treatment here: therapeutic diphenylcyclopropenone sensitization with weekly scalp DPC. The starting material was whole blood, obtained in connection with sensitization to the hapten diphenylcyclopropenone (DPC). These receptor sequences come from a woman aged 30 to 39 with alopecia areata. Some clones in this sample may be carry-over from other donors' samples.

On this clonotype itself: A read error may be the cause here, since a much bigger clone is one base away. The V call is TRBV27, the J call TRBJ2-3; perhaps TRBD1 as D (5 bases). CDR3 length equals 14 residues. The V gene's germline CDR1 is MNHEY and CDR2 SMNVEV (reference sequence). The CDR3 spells CSSSLTASTDTQYF. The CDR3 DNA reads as TGTTCCAGCAGTTTGACAGCCAGCACAGATACGCAGTATTTT.

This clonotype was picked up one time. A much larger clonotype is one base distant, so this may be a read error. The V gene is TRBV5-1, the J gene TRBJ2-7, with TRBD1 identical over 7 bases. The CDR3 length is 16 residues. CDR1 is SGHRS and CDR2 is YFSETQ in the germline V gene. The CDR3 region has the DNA TGCACCAGCAGCTTGGGACAGCCTCAGTTCCTACGCGAGCAGTACTTC. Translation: CTSSLGQPQFLREQYF.

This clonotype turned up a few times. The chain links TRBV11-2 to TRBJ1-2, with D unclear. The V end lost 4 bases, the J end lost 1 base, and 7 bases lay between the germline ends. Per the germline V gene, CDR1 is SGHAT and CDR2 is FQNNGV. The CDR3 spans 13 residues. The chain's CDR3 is CASSSTDNYGYTF. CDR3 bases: TGTGCCAGCAGCTCAACAGATAACTATGGCTACACCTTC.

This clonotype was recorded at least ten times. Written as DNA, the CDR3 is TGTGCCAGCAGCCTAAGGGACCATTTGACCTATAATTCACCCCTCCACTTT. It yields the protein CASSLRDHLTYNSPLHF. The genes are TRBV12-3 or TRBV12-4 and TRBJ1-6, with D tentatively TRBD1 (5 bases). This CDR3 is 17 amino acids long. Trimming cost V 6 bases and J 2 bases, with 17 bases left between them.

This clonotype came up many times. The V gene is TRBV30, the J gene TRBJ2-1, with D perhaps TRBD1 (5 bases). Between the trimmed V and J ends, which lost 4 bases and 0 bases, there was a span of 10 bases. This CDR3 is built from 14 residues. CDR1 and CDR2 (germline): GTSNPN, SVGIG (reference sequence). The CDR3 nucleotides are TGTGCCTGGAAGGGCAGGGACTCCTACAATGAGCAGTTCTTC. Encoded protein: CAWKGRDSYNEQFF.

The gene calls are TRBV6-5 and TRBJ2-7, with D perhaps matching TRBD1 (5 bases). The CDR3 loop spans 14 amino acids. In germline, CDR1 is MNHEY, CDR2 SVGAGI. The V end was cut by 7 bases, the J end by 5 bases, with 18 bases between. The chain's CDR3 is CASTKNQGSHEQYF. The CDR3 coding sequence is TGTGCCAGCACCAAAAACCAGGGTTCCCACGAGCAGTACTTC.

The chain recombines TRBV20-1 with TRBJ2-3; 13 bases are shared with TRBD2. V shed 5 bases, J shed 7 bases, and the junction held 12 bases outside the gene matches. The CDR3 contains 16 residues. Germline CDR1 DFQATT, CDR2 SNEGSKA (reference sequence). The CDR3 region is CSASTSGGAGMYTQYF. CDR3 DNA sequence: TGCAGTGCTTCTACTAGCGGGGGGGCCGGGATGTATACGCAGTATTTT.

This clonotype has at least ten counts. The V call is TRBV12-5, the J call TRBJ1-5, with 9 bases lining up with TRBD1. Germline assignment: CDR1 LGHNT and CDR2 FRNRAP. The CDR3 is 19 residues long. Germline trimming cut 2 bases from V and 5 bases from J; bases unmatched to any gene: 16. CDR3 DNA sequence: TGTGCTAGTGGTTTGACTTTCGGCCGTGACAGGGGGATCCATCAGCCCCAGCATTTT. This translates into CASGLTFGRDRGIHQPQHF.

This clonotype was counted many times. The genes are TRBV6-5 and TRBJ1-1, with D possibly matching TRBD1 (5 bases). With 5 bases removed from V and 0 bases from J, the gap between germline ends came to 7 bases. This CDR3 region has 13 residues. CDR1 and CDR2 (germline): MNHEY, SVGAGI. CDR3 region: CASSMTVNTEAFF. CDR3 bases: TGTGCCAGCAGTATGACAGTGAACACTGAAGCTTTCTTT.

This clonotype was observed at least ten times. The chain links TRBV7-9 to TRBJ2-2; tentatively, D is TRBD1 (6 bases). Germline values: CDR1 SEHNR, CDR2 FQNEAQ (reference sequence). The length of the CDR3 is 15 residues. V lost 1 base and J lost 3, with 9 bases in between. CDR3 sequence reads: CASSLGRTDTGELFF. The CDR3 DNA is TGTGCCAGCAGCTTAGGTCGGACAGACACCGGGGAGCTGTTTTTT.

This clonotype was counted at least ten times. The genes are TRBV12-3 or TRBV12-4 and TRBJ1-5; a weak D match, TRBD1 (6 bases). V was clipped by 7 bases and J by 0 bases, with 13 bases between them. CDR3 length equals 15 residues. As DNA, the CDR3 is TGTGCCAGCACATTACAGGGAGTTAGCAATCAGCCCCAGCATTTT. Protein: CASTLQGVSNQPQHF.

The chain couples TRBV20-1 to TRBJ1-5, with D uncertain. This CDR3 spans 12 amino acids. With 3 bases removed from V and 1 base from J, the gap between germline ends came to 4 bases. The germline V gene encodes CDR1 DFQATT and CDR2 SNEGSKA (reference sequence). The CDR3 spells CSARRSNQPQHF. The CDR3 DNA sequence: TGCAGTGCTAGGCGGAGCAATCAGCCCCAGCATTTT.

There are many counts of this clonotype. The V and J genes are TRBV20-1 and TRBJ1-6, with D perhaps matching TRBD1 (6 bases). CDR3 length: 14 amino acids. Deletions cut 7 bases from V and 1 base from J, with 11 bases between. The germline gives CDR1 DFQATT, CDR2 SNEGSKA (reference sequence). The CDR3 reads CSVRDKSYNSPLHF. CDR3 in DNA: TGCAGTGTCAGGGACAAGTCCTATAATTCACCCCTCCACTTT.

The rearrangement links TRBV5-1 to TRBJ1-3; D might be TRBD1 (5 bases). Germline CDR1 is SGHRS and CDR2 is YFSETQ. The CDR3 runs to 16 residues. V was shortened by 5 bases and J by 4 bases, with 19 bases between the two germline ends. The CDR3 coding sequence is TGCGCCAGCAGTCTAATTCCAGGGAGGTCCGGAAACACCATATATTTT. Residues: CASSLIPGRSGNTIYF.

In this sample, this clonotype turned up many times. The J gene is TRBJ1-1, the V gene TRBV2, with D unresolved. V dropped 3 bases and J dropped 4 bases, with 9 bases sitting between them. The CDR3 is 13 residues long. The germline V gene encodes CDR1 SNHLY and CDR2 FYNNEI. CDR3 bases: TGTGCCAGCAGTGATACAGTGACCACTGAAGCTTTCTTT. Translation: CASSDTVTTEAFF. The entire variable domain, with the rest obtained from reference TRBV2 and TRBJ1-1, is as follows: EPEVTQTPSHQVTQMGQEVILRCVPISNHLYFYWYRQILGQKVEFLVSFYNNEISEKSEIFDDQFSVERPDGSNFTLKIRSTKLEDSAMYFCASSDTVTTEAFFGQGTRLTVV.